This TCR beta chain emerged from a study of blood T cell repertoires in COVID-19. Here immunoSEQ multiplex PCR was the method, and the copy in TCRdb shows in-frame clones only, minus some. This sample carries over 300,000 clones, 70% to 90% of them seen once, and the ten largest clones take roughly 2.3%. The germline V gene has CDR1 LNHNV and CDR2 YYDKDF (reference sequence). V was cut by 0 bases and J by 5 bases, with 11 bases left in between. The length of the CDR3 is 14 residues. Participants' reported clinical history set cohort assignment. The chain is built from TRBV15 and TRBJ2-7, with D tentatively TRBD1 (6 bases). This clonotype originated in a man aged 30 to 45 who had recovered from COVID-19. The sample consisted of PBMCs or T cells enriched from blood (not recorded which). The CDR3 region is CATSRDRWTDEQYF. The CDR3 DNA is TGTGCCACCAGCAGAGACCGATGGACAGACGAGCAGTACTTC.